This is a list of T cell receptor beta chains from one sample in a study of CD8+ T cells in alopecia areata. The repertoire was sequenced with immunoSEQ multiplex PCR; TCRdb's copy has only in-frame clones and lacks some. The repertoire holds about 190,000 clones, with roughly 61% as singletons. The sequenced sample was CD8+ T cells sorted from blood, obtained at week 24, from a patient treated with tofacitinib. These receptors all come from a human donor with alopecia areata. Both conserved end residues are part of each CDR3. D genes are given only for firm matches. The size entry is marked missing in some rows and otherwise reads once, few, many or a size class.

d_gene: -
j_gene: TRBJ2-7
abundance: -
len: 15
v_gene: TRBV11-2
CDR3nt: TGTGCCAGCAGCTTCCCGGTAAGGGACCATTACGAGCAGTACTTC
CDR3aa: CASSFPVRDHYEQYF

d_gene: -
j_gene: TRBJ2-7
abundance: -
len: 15
v_gene: TRBV5-1
CDR3nt: TGCGCCAGCAGCTTGGGGTGGGGGAGCTCCTACGAGCAGTACTTC
CDR3aa: CASSLGWGSSYEQYF

d_gene: -
j_gene: TRBJ2-3
abundance: -
len: 13
v_gene: TRBV2
CDR3nt: TGTGCCAGCAGTGACAAAATCACAGATACGCAGTATTTT
CDR3aa: CASSDKITDTQYF

d_gene: -
j_gene: TRBJ2-6
abundance: few
len: 15
v_gene: TRBV5-1
CDR3nt: TGCGCCAGCATCGATTCGGGCGCTGGGGCCAACGTCCTGACTTTC
CDR3aa: CASIDSGAGANVLTF

d_gene: -
j_gene: TRBJ1-3
abundance: -
len: 14
v_gene: TRBV30
CDR3nt: TGTGCCTGGAGGCCGGGAGCCTCTGGAAACACCATATATTTT
CDR3aa: CAWRPGASGNTIYF

d_gene: -
j_gene: TRBJ1-3
abundance: -
len: 12
v_gene: TRBV30
CDR3nt: TGTGCCTGGAGTGTAGCTGGAAACACCATATATTTT
CDR3aa: CAWSVAGNTIYF

d_gene: -
j_gene: TRBJ1-2
abundance: -
len: 15
v_gene: TRBV6-5
CDR3nt: TGTGCCAGCACCCCGTTCCGGGGGGCTGTCTATGGCTACACCTTC
CDR3aa: CASTPFRGAVYGYTF

d_gene: -
j_gene: TRBJ1-2
abundance: -
len: 15
v_gene: TRBV9
CDR3nt: TGTGCCAGCAGCGTAGGAGATGCACCTCTCTATGGCTACACCTTC
CDR3aa: CASSVGDAPLYGYTF

d_gene: -
j_gene: TRBJ1-1
abundance: -
len: 12
v_gene: TRBV18
CDR3nt: TGTGCCAGCTCACGTCAGCACACTGAAGCTTTCTTT
CDR3aa: CASSRQHTEAFF

d_gene: TRBD1
j_gene: TRBJ2-7
abundance: once
len: 14
v_gene: TRBV6-5
CDR3nt: TGTGCCAGCAGTCTGGGACAGGGGGCCTACGAGCAGTACTTC
CDR3aa: CASSLGQGAYEQYF

d_gene: -
j_gene: TRBJ2-5
abundance: -
len: 12
v_gene: TRBV30
CDR3nt: TGTGCCTGGAGTGTAACGGGGGAGACCCAGTACTTC
CDR3aa: CAWSVTGETQYF

d_gene: TRBD1
j_gene: TRBJ1-2
abundance: -
len: 12
v_gene: TRBV29-1
CDR3nt: TGCAGCGTTGAAGGTGACAGGGGTAGATACACCTTC
CDR3aa: CSVEGDRGRYTF

d_gene: TRBD2
j_gene: TRBJ2-5
abundance: -
len: 16
v_gene: TRBV4-2
CDR3nt: TGTGCCAGCAGCCAAAGCCCTAGCGGGGTAGTGGAGACCCAGTACTTC
CDR3aa: CASSQSPSGVVETQYF

d_gene: TRBD1
j_gene: TRBJ2-1
abundance: -
len: 15
v_gene: TRBV7-9
CDR3nt: TGTGCCAGCAGCTTAGGACAGGGCATCTACAATGAGCAGTTCTTC
CDR3aa: CASSLGQGIYNEQFF

d_gene: -
j_gene: TRBJ2-2
abundance: few
len: 12
v_gene: TRBV7-9
CDR3nt: TGTGCCAGCCCATCGAACACCGGGGAGCTGTTTTTT
CDR3aa: CASPSNTGELFF

d_gene: -
j_gene: TRBJ2-1
abundance: -
len: 16
v_gene: TRBV4-2
CDR3nt: TGTGCCAGCAGCCAAGGGGACGATAGCTCCTACAATGAGCAGTTCTTC
CDR3aa: CASSQGDDSSYNEQFF

d_gene: -
j_gene: TRBJ1-1
abundance: few
len: 11
v_gene: TRBV20-1
CDR3nt: TGCAGTGCTATCCTGAACACTGAAGCTTTCTTT
CDR3aa: CSAILNTEAFF

d_gene: -
j_gene: TRBJ1-5
abundance: once
len: 14
v_gene: TRBV30
CDR3nt: TGTGCCTGGAGTCCCCGGAGGGGCAATCAGCCCCAGCATTTT
CDR3aa: CAWSPRRGNQPQHF

d_gene: -
j_gene: TRBJ1-1
abundance: -
len: 12
v_gene: TRBV30
CDR3nt: TGTGCTTCCAAGGGGCGAATCACTGAAGCTTTCTTT
CDR3aa: CASKGRITEAFF

d_gene: -
j_gene: TRBJ2-3
abundance: -
len: 11
v_gene: TRBV6-5
CDR3nt: TGTGCCAGCAGTTACGGGGGTACGCAGTATTTT
CDR3aa: CASSYGGTQYF

d_gene: -
j_gene: TRBJ2-3
abundance: few
len: 15
v_gene: TRBV4-2
CDR3nt: TGTGCCAGCAGCCAACAGGGACCATTTGAAGATACGCAGTATTTT
CDR3aa: CASSQQGPFEDTQYF

d_gene: TRBD1
j_gene: TRBJ2-7
abundance: -
len: 14
v_gene: TRBV11-2
CDR3nt: TGTGCCAGCAGCACGGGACAGTTTGTATCCGAGCAGTACTTC
CDR3aa: CASSTGQFVSEQYF

d_gene: -
j_gene: TRBJ1-1
abundance: few
len: 14
v_gene: TRBV18
CDR3nt: TGTGCCAGCTCACCGGGCTTTATGAACACTGAAGCTTTCTTT
CDR3aa: CASSPGFMNTEAFF

d_gene: -
j_gene: TRBJ2-1
abundance: few
len: 10
v_gene: TRBV2
CDR3nt: TGTGCCAGCAGTGAGGCTGAGCAGTTCTTC
CDR3aa: CASSEAEQFF

d_gene: TRBD2
j_gene: TRBJ2-5
abundance: -
len: 16
v_gene: TRBV7-2
CDR3nt: TGTGCCAGCAGCTCCTCCTTAGCGGGGGCGGGAGAGACCCAGTACTTC
CDR3aa: CASSSSLAGAGETQYF

d_gene: TRBD1
j_gene: TRBJ2-2
abundance: medium-sized
len: 15
v_gene: TRBV27
CDR3nt: TGTGCCAGCAGGGGAGGGACAGGGGTCCTCCGGGAGCTGTTTTTT
CDR3aa: CASRGGTGVLRELFF

d_gene: -
j_gene: TRBJ1-1
abundance: -
len: 13
v_gene: TRBV27
CDR3nt: TGTGCCAGCAGTCCAACCGGGTACACTGAAGCTTTCTTT
CDR3aa: CASSPTGYTEAFF

d_gene: -
j_gene: TRBJ1-6
abundance: -
len: 13
v_gene: TRBV25-1
CDR3nt: TGTGCCAGCAGGGGGGCCGGGGTCTCACCCCTCCACTTT
CDR3aa: CASRGAGVSPLHF

d_gene: -
j_gene: TRBJ1-4
abundance: few
len: 14
v_gene: TRBV6-1
CDR3nt: TGTGCCAGCAGTGGGACAGTGTTGAATGAAAAACTGTTTTTT
CDR3aa: CASSGTVLNEKLFF

d_gene: -
j_gene: TRBJ2-3
abundance: -
len: 16
v_gene: TRBV9
CDR3nt: TGTGCCAGCAGCGTACAGGGGCGTTTAAACACAGATACGCAGTATTTT
CDR3aa: CASSVQGRLNTDTQYF

d_gene: -
j_gene: TRBJ1-1
abundance: once
len: 11
v_gene: TRBV30
CDR3nt: TGTGCCTGGAAGGATAACACTGAAGCTTTCTTT
CDR3aa: CAWKDNTEAFF

d_gene: TRBD1
j_gene: TRBJ2-2
abundance: few
len: 14
v_gene: TRBV12-5
CDR3nt: TGTGCTAGTGGTTTGTCCACAGGGGCCGGGGAGCTGTTTTTT
CDR3aa: CASGLSTGAGELFF

d_gene: -
j_gene: TRBJ2-7
abundance: few
len: 14
v_gene: TRBV5-6
CDR3nt: TGTGCCAGCAGCCCGGGCGTTGCCCCCTACGAGCAGTACTTC
CDR3aa: CASSPGVAPYEQYF

d_gene: -
j_gene: TRBJ2-2
abundance: -
len: 11
v_gene: TRBV5-6
CDR3nt: TGTGCCAGCAGCTTGGACGGGGAGCTGTTTTTT
CDR3aa: CASSLDGELFF